The 20 T cell receptor beta chains below all came from one sample that was sequenced in a study of regulatory T cells in long-lasting Graves disease. Time point in this sample: persistent/refractory GD, antithyroid drugs over 5 years with positive TRAb. PBMC RNA was the source of the TCR library. CDR3 regions were amplified by Arm-PCR using iRepertoire HTBI primers to build TCR beta libraries. TCRdb independently ran MiXCR on the multiplex PCR reads; one entry per CDR3 protein. Among fewer than 450,000 distinct CDR3 sequences listed, less than 25% were seen once. The sample consisted of peripheral blood mononuclear cells (PBMCs), taken when the disease was refractory, from a patient treated with antithyroid drugs. Receptors were obtained from a female donor with Graves disease.

This clonotype has more than one count but fewer than ten. The chain couples TRBV7-2 to TRBJ2-2; no reliable D call. The V gene's germline CDR1 is SGHTA and CDR2 FQGNSA. CDR3 length: 15 amino acids. The V end lost 4 bases, the J end lost 5 bases, and 14 bases lay between the germline ends. Here the CDR3 reads CASSYGPGGTGELFF. The CDR3 DNA follows: TGTGCCAGCAGCTACGGGCCAGGTGGTACCGGGGAGCTGTTTTTT.

This clonotype was detected ten times or more. This sequence joins TRBV11-1 and TRBJ1-1; D remains unclear. The CDR3 loop spans 13 amino acids. The V end lost 4 bases, the J end lost 6 bases, and 12 bases lay between the germline ends. In germline, CDR1 is SGHAT, CDR2 FQDESV (reference sequence). CDR3 in amino acids: CASSSDVNAEAFF. CDR3 coding DNA: TGTGCCAGCAGCTCGGACGTAAACGCTGAAGCTTTCTTT.

This clonotype appeared a few times. The rearrangement links TRBV12-3 or TRBV12-4 to TRBJ2-7; D is unclear. The CDR3 is 15 amino acids. Trimming shortened V by 1 base and J by 0 bases, and 10 bases separated the two germline ends. This CDR3 is CASSLGLQSSYEQYF. The CDR3 region has the DNA TGTGCCAGCAGTTTAGGTCTCCAGAGCTCCTACGAGCAGTACTTC.

The chain is built from TRBV6-5 and TRBJ1-2; perhaps TRBD1 as D (5 bases). The CDR3 consists of 14 residues. Trimming shortened V by 3 bases and J by 7 bases, and 15 bases separated the two germline ends. The germline V gene has CDR1 MNHEY and CDR2 SVGAGI. The CDR3 bases are TGTGCCAGCAGTTATGCCGGTCTGGGGACTGGCTACACCTTC. The encoded protein is CASSYAGLGTGYTF.

This clonotype was counted many times. V is TRBV7-2 and J is TRBJ1-2; a possible D gene is TRBD1 (6 bases). V was clipped by 5 bases and J by 4 bases, with 11 bases between them. Per the germline V gene, CDR1 is SGHTA and CDR2 is FQGNSA. The CDR3 length is 13 residues. The CDR3 sequence is CASSPTGPYGYTF. CDR3 nucleotide sequence: TGTGCCAGCAGCCCCACAGGGCCCTATGGCTACACCTTC.

This clonotype was seen a few times. The chain recombines TRBV12-3 or TRBV12-4 with TRBJ1-5; D remains ambiguous. V shed 5 bases and J shed 3 bases, with 11 bases lying between them. This CDR3 contains 14 residues. The CDR3 protein is CASSKRVDNQPQHF. Written as DNA, the CDR3 is TGTGCCAGCAGTAAAAGGGTAGACAATCAGCCCCAGCATTTT.

The CDR3 region is CAWSPSGTETQYF. The DNA of the CDR3 is TGTGCCTGGAGTCCTAGCGGGACAGAGACCCAGTACTTC. The J gene is TRBJ2-5, the V gene TRBV30; 9 nucleotides match TRBD2. The V segment lost 2 bases and the J segment 4 bases; nucleotides outside the gene matches: 2. Germline V gives CDR1 GTSNPN, CDR2 SVGIG (reference sequence). The CDR3 runs to 13 residues.

This clonotype was counted many times. In nucleotides, the CDR3 is TGTGCCTGGAGTGAACGAGAAAAACTGTTTTTT. As protein: CAWSEREKLFF. The chain employs TRBV30 and TRBJ1-4; D is undetermined. Germline CDR1 reads GTSNPN; CDR2 reads SVGIG (reference sequence). This CDR3 comprises 11 residues. The V end was cut by 1 base, the J end by 8 bases, with 5 bases between.

The V call is TRBV7-2, the J call TRBJ2-5, with D possibly being TRBD1 (5 bases). V was pared by 8 bases and J by 2 bases, with 12 bases between. The V gene's germline CDR1 is SGHTA and CDR2 FQGNSA. CDR3 length: 13 residues. The CDR3 here is CASLDRNQETQYF. CDR3 DNA sequence: TGTGCCAGCCTAGACAGAAATCAAGAGACCCAGTACTTC. The variable domain in full, with the rest retrieved from reference TRBV7-2 and TRBJ2-5, is GAGVSQSPSNKVTEKGKDVELRCDPISGHTALYWYRQSLGQGLEFLIYFQGNSAPDKSGLPSDRFSAERTGGSVSTLTIQRTQQEDSAVYLCASLDRNQETQYFGPGTRLLVL.

The table lists this clonotype with many counts. The J gene is TRBJ1-3, the V gene TRBV11-2; no firm D call. The CDR3 has 14 amino acids. Germline loops: CDR1 SGHAT, CDR2 FQNNGV. The V gene lost 8 bases and the J gene lost 4 bases, with 15 bases spanning the gap. CDR3 in amino acids: CASARGSSGNTIYF. CDR3 DNA: TGTGCCAGCGCCCGGGGATCGTCGGGAAACACCATATATTTT. Full variable domain (rest looked up from reference TRBV11-2 and TRBJ1-3): EAGVAQSPRYKIIEKRQSVAFWCNPISGHATLYWYQQILGQGPKLLIQFQNNGVVDDSQLPKDRFSAERLKGVDSTLKIQPAKLEDSAVYLCASARGSSGNTIYFGEGSWLTVV.

This clonotype was observed many times. The V gene is TRBV6-1, the J gene TRBJ1-4; D is undetermined. The germline V gene has CDR1 MNHNS and CDR2 SASEGT. The CDR3 contains 18 residues. V was pared by 2 bases and J by 3 bases, with 19 bases between. CDR3: CASSERRAMRSSNEKLFF. As DNA, the CDR3 is TGTGCCAGCAGTGAAAGGAGAGCCATGAGGAGCTCTAATGAAAAACTGTTTTTT.

The chain uses TRBV6-1 and TRBJ2-1; no definite D call. Germline loops: CDR1 MNHNS, CDR2 SASEGT. This CDR3 region has 14 residues. The V and J ends lost 6 bases and 3 bases respectively, with 12 bases between them. CDR3 in DNA: TGTGCCAGCAGGGTTCTCGGTGACTACAATGAGCAGTTCTTC. The encoded protein is CASRVLGDYNEQFF.

About this clonotype itself: This could be a read error, since a much larger clone is one nucleotide away. V gene TRBV7-2 combines with J gene TRBJ1-6; no firm D call. The V gene lost 1 base and the J gene lost 13 bases, with 8 bases spanning the gap. The CDR3 totals 12 residues. The V gene's germline CDR1 is SGHTA and CDR2 FQGNSA. The CDR3 sequence: CASSLVPDPLHF. The CDR3 coding sequence is TGTGCCAGCAGCTTAGTACCAGACCCCCTCCACTTT. The whole variable domain, filled in from reference TRBV7-2 and TRBJ1-6, reads GAGVSQSPSNKVTEKGKDVELRCDPISGHTALYWYRQSLGQGLEFLIYFQGNSAPDKSGLPSDRFSAERTGGSVSTLTIQRTQQEDSAVYLCASSLVPDPLHFGNGTRLTVT.

This clonotype was counted ten times or more. This chain joins TRBV29-1 and TRBJ1-1, with D hard to call. Germline V gives CDR1 SQVTM, CDR2 ANQGSEA. Trimming pared 5 bases from V and 4 bases from J, leaving 11 bases between. The CDR3 length is 12 residues. This CDR3 reads CSVRGVGTEAFF. The CDR3 nucleotides are TGCAGCGTTCGTGGGGTTGGCACTGAAGCTTTCTTT.

There are many counts of this clonotype. V gene TRBV6-1 combines with J gene TRBJ2-7; 11 nucleotides line up with TRBD2. The J segment lost 3 bases and the V segment lost 8 bases, leaving 9 bases of the junction unmatched. CDR1 and CDR2 (germline): MNHNS, SASEGT. CDR3 length: 15 residues. The CDR3, as DNA: TGTGCCAGCTTGCTTATAGCGGGAGGGATCTACGAGCAGTACTTC. The encoded protein is CASLLIAGGIYEQYF.

This clonotype was seen many times. The genes are TRBV2 and TRBJ1-5, with D perhaps matching TRBD1 (5 bases). The CDR3 runs 14 residues. Per germline, CDR1 SNHLY and CDR2 FYNNEI. V was trimmed by 3 bases and J by 3 bases, leaving 9 bases between them. The CDR3 here is CASSDLDNNQPQHF. DNA for the CDR3: TGTGCCAGCAGTGACCTGGACAACAATCAGCCCCAGCATTTT. Together with reference TRBV2 and TRBJ1-5, the CDR3 gives the full variable domain: EPEVTQTPSHQVTQMGQEVILRCVPISNHLYFYWYRQILGQKVEFLVSFYNNEISEKSEIFDDQFSVERPDGSNFTLKIRSTKLEDSAMYFCASSDLDNNQPQHFGDGTRLSIL.

This clonotype has at least ten counts. The chain uses TRBV5-1 and TRBJ1-1; maybe TRBD1 (6 bases). In germline, CDR1 is SGHRS, CDR2 YFSETQ. Trimming took 0 bases from V and 7 from J, leaving 16 bases between them. CDR3 length equals 15 residues. The CDR3 spells CASSLAGLGGNEAFF. CDR3 sequence (DNA): TGCGCCAGCAGCTTGGCCGGGTTAGGGGGTAATGAAGCTTTCTTT. Based on the CDR3 plus reference TRBV5-1 and TRBJ1-1, the full variable domain is KAGVTQTPRYLIKTRGQQVTLSCSPISGHRSVSWYQQTPGQGLQFLFEYFSETQRNKGNFPGRFSGRQFSNSRSEMNVSTLELGDSALYLCASSLAGLGGNEAFFGQGTRLTVV.

As regards this clonotype: This may be a read error, as it is one base from a much larger clone. This is likely a read error, given that the CDR3 carries no conserved phenylalanine or tryptophan at its end. This chain connects TRBV12-3 or TRBV12-4 to TRBJ1-1, with D possibly TRBD1 on 5 matching bases. CDR3 length: 14 residues. Trimming removed 0 bases at V and 1 base at J, with 6 bases between. CDR3 in amino acids: CASSLAGQNTEAFS. CDR3 sequence (DNA): TGTGCCAGCAGTTTAGCCGGACAGAACACTGAAGCTTTCTCT.

This clonotype appeared a few times. The chain carries TRBV9 and TRBJ2-2; TRBD1 is a possible D gene (6 bases). The CDR3 has 17 residues. Trimming took 0 bases from V and 1 from J, leaving 13 bases between them. Germline V gene sequence: CDR1 SGDLS, CDR2 YYNGEE. The CDR3 coding sequence is TGTGCCAGCAGCGTAGAGGCAGGGGCGGGGAACACCGGGGAGCTGTTTTTT. Its translation: CASSVEAGAGNTGELFF.

Only a few counts were recorded for this clonotype. The gene calls are TRBV9 and TRBJ2-7, with TRBD2 identical over 9 bases. CDR3 length equals 16 residues. The germline gives CDR1 SGDLS, CDR2 YYNGEE. Trimming took 4 bases from V and 4 from J; bases not matched to a gene: 12. CDR3 DNA sequence: TGTGCCAGCAGCCCTGGGGCTAGCGGGATTGAGTACGAGCAGTACTTC. Protein sequence: CASSPGASGIEYEQYF.